This T cell receptor beta chain was sequenced in a study of blood T cell repertoires in COVID-19. Overall study context: From the United States, Italy and Spain came samples of acute and convalescent COVID-19.

The CDR3 length is 15 residues. The V gene's germline CDR1 is SGHRS and CDR2 YFSETQ. V dropped 6 bases and J dropped 3; count of bases not matched to a gene: 10. Original analysis: Researchers report that nucleated cell counts were estimated from reference gene primer amplification. Only in-frame clones appear in the TCRdb table, and some are missing; sequencing was by immunoSEQ multiplex PCR. From that table come the V and J calls and clone size; the DNA was used to work out D and trimming. The sample includes 66,000 or so clones, 86% seen only once; the top ten take approximately 7%. The receptor comes from a man aged 50-59 years with active COVID-19. Material for sequencing was peripheral blood. The V and J genes are TRBV5-1 and TRBJ2-3, with TRBD1 identical over 7 bases. The CDR3 region has the DNA TGCGCCAGCAAGGGGGCATTAGCAGTGACAGATACGCAGTATTTT. The encoded protein is CASKGALAVTDTQYF.